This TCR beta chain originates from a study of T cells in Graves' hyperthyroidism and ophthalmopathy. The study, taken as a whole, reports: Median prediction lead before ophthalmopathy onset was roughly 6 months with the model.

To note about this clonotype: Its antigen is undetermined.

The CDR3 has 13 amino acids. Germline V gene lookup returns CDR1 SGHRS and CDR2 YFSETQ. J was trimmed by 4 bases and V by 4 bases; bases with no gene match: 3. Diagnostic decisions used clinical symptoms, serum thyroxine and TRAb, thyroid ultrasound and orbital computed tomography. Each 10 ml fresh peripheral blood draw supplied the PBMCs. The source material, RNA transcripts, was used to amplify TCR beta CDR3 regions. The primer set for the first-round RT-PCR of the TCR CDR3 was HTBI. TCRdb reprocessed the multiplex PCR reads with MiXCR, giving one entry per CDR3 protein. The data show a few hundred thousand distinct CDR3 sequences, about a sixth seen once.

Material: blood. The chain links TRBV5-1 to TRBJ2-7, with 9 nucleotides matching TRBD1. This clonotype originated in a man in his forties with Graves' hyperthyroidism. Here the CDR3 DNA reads TGCGCCAGCAGCCGGACAGGGGAGTACGAGCAGTACTTC. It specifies CASSRTGEYEQYF.